Listed here are 32 T cell receptor beta chains from one sample, sequenced in a study of shared clonotypes between healthy human individuals. Clones were sequenced by immunoSEQ multiplex PCR, and TCRdb holds only the in-frame ones, with some missing. The sample includes millions of clones, 90% to 95% of them seen just once. Sequenced sample: naive CD4+ T cells sorted from blood. Subset reported: CD45RA+ positively selected. The receptors stem from a man aged 18 to 29 in good health.

The DNA for the CDR3 is TGTGCCAGCAGTTACAATGAGCAGTTCTTC. Protein sequence: CASSYNEQFF. V usage is TRBV25-1 and J usage is TRBJ2-1; D gene ambiguous. The CDR3 totals 10 residues. Trimming removed 5 bases at V and 4 bases at J, with 0 bases between. Germline V gives CDR1 MGHDK, CDR2 SYGVNS.

This chain links TRBV6-1 with TRBJ1-6, with D possibly TRBD1 on 5 matching bases. CDR3 length: 13 residues. Between the trimmed V and J ends, which lost 6 bases and 7 bases, there was a span of 10 bases. Looked up from germline, CDR1 is MNHNS and CDR2 is SASEGT. The CDR3 DNA reads as TGTGCCAGCAGCCCAAGGGGAAATTCACCCCTCCACTTT. Protein product: CASSPRGNSPLHF.

The V gene is TRBV5-1, the J gene TRBJ2-7, with D possibly being TRBD2 (5 bases). Germline CDR1 is SGHRS and CDR2 is YFSETQ. The CDR3 consists of 13 residues. V lost 5 bases and J 3 bases, leaving 12 bases between the germline ends. This chain's CDR3 is CASRRGPHYEQYF. DNA for the CDR3: TGCGCCAGCAGACGGGGTCCACACTACGAGCAGTACTTC.

This chain joins TRBV30 and TRBJ1-1, with a tentative D call TRBD1 (6 bases). Germline V gives CDR1 GTSNPN, CDR2 SVGIG (reference sequence). V dropped 0 bases and J dropped 8 bases, with 16 bases sitting between them. The CDR3 extends over 14 amino acids. The CDR3 reads CAWSVRGGVYEAFF. CDR3 coding DNA: TGTGCCTGGAGTGTAAGGGGGGGCGTTTACGAAGCTTTCTTT.

The rearrangement joins TRBV6-5 to TRBJ1-2; 7 bases line up with TRBD1. The CDR3 covers 14 residues. V lost 6 bases, J lost 4 bases, and 8 bases stayed unmatched. CDR1 is MNHEY, CDR2 SVGAGI, per germline. The CDR3 spells CASREGQVPYGYTF. The CDR3 nucleotides are TGTGCCAGCAGGGAAGGACAGGTTCCCTATGGCTACACCTTC.

The V gene is TRBV28, the J gene TRBJ1-2; D might be TRBD1 (5 bases). This CDR3 has 15 residues. CDR1 and CDR2 (germline): MDHEN, SYDVKM. Between the trimmed V and J ends, which lost 4 bases and 4 bases, there was a span of 16 bases. The CDR3 region is CASSYRTPGVYGYTF. In DNA form, the CDR3 reads TGTGCCAGCAGTTACCGGACACCTGGCGTCTATGGCTACACCTTC.

The chain employs TRBV19 and TRBJ2-7; D tentatively reads TRBD1 or TRBD2 (7 bases each). V was cut by 5 bases and J by 0 bases, with 11 bases left in between. CDR3 size: 14 residues. Germline CDR1 and CDR2: LNHDA and SQIVND (reference sequence). CDR3 DNA sequence: TGTGCCAGTAGTCGGGGGGACAGCTCCTACGAGCAGTACTTC. This sequence encodes CASSRGDSSYEQYF.

This clone appeared a single time. The gene calls are TRBV9 and TRBJ1-5, with 9 bases aligning to TRBD1. Germline V gene lookup returns CDR1 SGDLS and CDR2 YYNGEE. This CDR3 has 14 amino acids. The V gene end was trimmed by 3 bases and the J gene end by 9 bases; junction bases not matched to a gene: 7. CDR3 region: CASSGRQGGWPQHF. CDR3 nucleotide sequence: TGTGCCAGCAGCGGCCGACAGGGGGGATGGCCCCAGCATTTT.

The chain recombines TRBV2 with TRBJ2-3, with 11 nucleotides matching TRBD2. Germline CDR1 and CDR2: SNHLY and FYNNEI. Germline trimming cut 7 bases from V and 3 bases from J; bases unmatched to any gene: 18. This CDR3 contains 19 residues. In DNA, the CDR3 is TGTGCCAGCACCCGGCAGGGTAGCGGGAGGGCCGGAGCAACAGATACGCAGTATTTT. Protein sequence: CASTRQGSGRAGATDTQYF.

The chain combines TRBV4-1 with TRBJ2-2; a weak D match, TRBD2 (7 bases). V gave up 2 bases and J gave up 0 bases, with 16 bases separating them. CDR3 length: 18 amino acids. CDR1 MGHRA and CDR2 YSYEKL come from the germline V gene. DNA of the CDR3: TGCGCCAGCAGCCAAATCCCTTTAGGGGGGGCGAACACCGGGGAGCTGTTTTTT. It translates to CASSQIPLGGANTGELFF.

This clone was observed once. This CDR3 is also generated by other DNA sequences in the sample. The rearrangement joins TRBV14 to TRBJ2-4; D may be TRBD2 (6 bases). Trimming took 0 bases from V and 4 from J, leaving 10 bases between them. Per germline, CDR1 SGHDN and CDR2 FVKESK. This CDR3 comprises 15 residues. The CDR3 here is CASSQDGGTKNIQYF. CDR3 coding DNA: TGTGCCAGCAGCCAAGATGGAGGGACGAAAAACATTCAGTACTTC.

This sequence joins TRBV5-4 and TRBJ2-2; maybe TRBD2 (6 bases). The CDR3 is 15 residues long. Germline V lookup: CDR1 SGHNT, CDR2 YYREEE (reference sequence). Trimming shortened V by 3 bases and J by 4 bases, and 13 bases separated the two germline ends. The CDR3 sequence: CASSSLTGVTGELFF. The CDR3, as DNA: TGTGCCAGCAGCTCCCTTACGGGGGTCACCGGGGAGCTGTTTTTT.

This clone appeared once. The chain has TRBV27 and TRBJ1-6, with 8 bases that match TRBD1. This CDR3 comprises 13 residues. The germline V gene has CDR1 MNHEY and CDR2 SMNVEV (reference sequence). Trimming took 3 bases from V and 18 from J; bases not matched to a gene: 10. CDR3 residues: CASSLGTGGEYHF. In nucleotides, the CDR3 is TGTGCCAGCAGTTTGGGGACAGGAGGGGAATACCACTTT.

V is TRBV6-5 and J is TRBJ2-1; D tentatively reads TRBD1 or TRBD2 (6 bases each). The CDR3 loop spans 16 amino acids. The V gene's germline CDR1 is MNHEY and CDR2 SVGAGI. Trimming cost V 0 bases and J 13 bases, with 22 bases left between them. The CDR3 sequence: CASSYSGGQEIDKQFF. For the CDR3, the DNA is TGTGCCAGCAGTTACTCGGGGGGCCAGGAGATAGACAAACAGTTCTTC.

This clone is a singleton in its sample. V and J are TRBV6-6 and TRBJ2-7, with 10 nucleotides matching TRBD2. The junction had 4 bases not matched to a gene; V was cut back by 2 bases and J by 3 bases. Germline V CDR1 and CDR2: MNHNY, SVGAGI (reference sequence). The CDR3 extends over 15 amino acids. DNA for the CDR3: TGTGCCAGCAGTTACAGGCTAGCGGGGGACTACGAGCAGTACTTC. It specifies CASSYRLAGDYEQYF.

Notes on this clone: The junction shows a germline mismatch at one end, possibly a read error. This chain uses TRBV15 with TRBJ2-4, with a possible D match to TRBD1 (5 bases). The V gene's germline CDR1 is LNHNV and CDR2 YYDKDF (reference sequence). This CDR3 is built from 13 residues. Here the CDR3 reads CAAGSGAKNIQYF. The DNA for the CDR3 is TGCGCAGCAGGATCAGGGGCCAAAAACATTCAGTACTTC.

The chain recombines TRBV30 with TRBJ1-4; D is perhaps TRBD1 (5 bases). This CDR3 comprises 13 residues. Trimming removed 4 bases at V and 3 bases at J, with 9 bases between. CDR1 GTSNPN and CDR2 SVGIG come from the germline V gene (reference sequence). The CDR3 nucleotides are TGTGCCTGGACCACAGGCTCTAATGAAAAACTGTTTTTT. Translated, it gives CAWTTGSNEKLFF.

The chain employs TRBV7-2 and TRBJ2-2, with 7 bases that match TRBD2. The germline gives CDR1 SGHTA, CDR2 FQGNSA. Trimming took 10 bases from V and 7 from J; bases not matched to a gene: 18. The CDR3 covers 16 residues. The CDR3 region is CAILGKHSGLGGELFF. CDR3 coding DNA: TGTGCCATCCTTGGGAAACATAGCGGGCTGGGCGGGGAGCTGTTTTTT.

To note about this clone: The sample has other DNA sequences that encode this CDR3 too. The chain carries TRBV5-4 and TRBJ2-3, with D uncertain. Germline V gene lookup returns CDR1 SGHNT and CDR2 YYREEE (reference sequence). CDR3 length: 12 amino acids. Trimming took off 0 bases at V and 4 bases at J, with 3 bases between the two ends. CDR3 in amino acids: CASSLVADTQYF. DNA of the CDR3: TGTGCCAGCAGCTTGGTGGCAGATACGCAGTATTTT.

J is TRBJ2-6 and V is TRBV15; TRBD1 aligns across 9 bases. The germline V gene has CDR1 LNHNV and CDR2 YYDKDF (reference sequence). V lost 5 bases, J lost 1 base, and 12 bases stayed unmatched. This CDR3 is 19 amino acids long. The DNA for the CDR3 is TGTGCCACCAGCCGATACTTCGGACAGGGGAGTTCTGGGGCCAACGTCCTGACTTTC. Amino acids: CATSRYFGQGSSGANVLTF.

The chain is built from TRBV10-2 and TRBJ2-2; TRBD2 agrees at 14 bases. This CDR3 is 19 amino acids long. V lost 2 bases and J lost 6; bases outside the gene matches: 11. Germline CDR1 is WSHSY and CDR2 is SAAADI. CDR3 coding DNA: TGCGCCAGCAGTGAGACGACTAGCGGGAGGGATAACATCGCCGGGGAGCTGTTTTTT. Its translation: CASSETTSGRDNIAGELFF.

This clone was observed once. The chain recombines TRBV2 with TRBJ2-6; 7 positions match TRBD1. Germline CDR1 reads SNHLY; CDR2 reads FYNNEI. Trimming cost V 6 bases and J 3 bases; bases outside gene matches: 5. The CDR3 spans 15 residues. CDR3 coding DNA: TGTGCCAGCAGCGGACAGGCTATTGGGGCCAACGTCCTGACTTTC. Its translation is CASSGQAIGANVLTF.

Concerning this clone: Distinct nucleotide sequences in the sample also encode this CDR3. The V and J genes are TRBV7-2 and TRBJ1-3, with D possibly matching TRBD1 (5 bases). CDR3 length: 15 residues. Looked up from germline, CDR1 is SGHTA and CDR2 is FQGNSA. The ends were cut back, 5 bases at V and 4 bases at J, with 15 bases in the middle. The CDR3, as DNA: TGTGCCAGCAGCCCCCGTGGGGGGACGGGAAACACCATATATTTT. Amino acids: CASSPRGGTGNTIYF.

The chain links TRBV28 to TRBJ1-1, with D unclear. Trimming stripped 5 bases from V and 11 bases from J, with 18 bases between. The CDR3 contains 13 residues. Per germline, CDR1 MDHEN and CDR2 SYDVKM. The CDR3 nucleotides are TGTGCCAGCAGTCAATCCGGGTGGAGGGAGGCTTTCTTT. Its protein is CASSQSGWREAFF.

The chain combines TRBV5-1 with TRBJ2-6; 9 bases align to TRBD1. Germline loops: CDR1 SGHRS, CDR2 YFSETQ. CDR3 size: 18 residues. With V trimmed by 4 bases and J by 0 bases, 8 bases remained unmatched. CDR3 DNA: TGCGCCAGCAGCCTCTTGGGACAGGGCAACTCTGGGGCCAACGTCCTGACTTTC. It yields the protein CASSLLGQGNSGANVLTF.

The V gene is TRBV5-4, the J gene TRBJ2-5; TRBD2 is a possible D gene (7 bases). Between the trimmed V and J ends, which lost 3 bases and 4 bases, there was a span of 16 bases. CDR3 size: 15 residues. Germline V CDR1 and CDR2: SGHNT, YYREEE (reference sequence). CDR3 region: CASSSVGGGRETQYF. The CDR3 DNA reads as TGTGCCAGCAGCTCCGTGGGGGGGGGCAGAGAGACCCAGTACTTC.

V is TRBV11-2 and J is TRBJ2-5, with 10 bases aligning to TRBD2. Per germline, CDR1 SGHAT and CDR2 FQNNGV. The length of the CDR3 is 15 residues. V trimming: 5 bases; J trimming: 7 bases; junction bases outside the gene matches: 10. CDR3 protein: CASSPVAGGMGTQYF. The CDR3 DNA is TGTGCCAGCAGCCCGGTAGCGGGGGGCATGGGGACCCAGTACTTC.

In this sample, this clone turned up once. The chain employs TRBV7-9 and TRBJ1-1; 8 bases map to TRBD1. The germline V gene encodes CDR1 SEHNR and CDR2 FQNEAQ (reference sequence). V was pared by 6 bases and J by 6 bases, with 9 bases of the junction left unmatched. The CDR3 length is 14 residues. The CDR3 DNA reads as TGTGCCAGCAGTCACAATCAGGGGGCCGCTGAAGCTTTCTTT. Its translation: CASSHNQGAAEAFF. The entire variable domain, with the rest obtained from reference TRBV7-9 and TRBJ1-1, is as follows: DTGVSQNPRHKITKRGQNVTFRCDPISEHNRLYWYRQTLGQGPEFLTYFQNEAQLEKSRLLSDRFSAERPKGSFSTLEIQRTEQGDSAMYLCASSHNQGAAEAFFGQGTRLTVV.

This clone has only one observation. V is TRBV6-5 and J is TRBJ2-7; the D is unclear. The CDR3 covers 12 residues. V shed 5 bases and J shed 3 bases, with 8 bases lying between them. The germline V gene has CDR1 MNHEY and CDR2 SVGAGI. The CDR3 DNA reads TGTGCCAGCAGTGGCAAAGGCTACGAGCAGTACTTC. Protein: CASSGKGYEQYF.

This rearrangement joins TRBV11-2 to TRBJ2-5, with 10 bases that match TRBD1. The CDR3 contains 15 residues. Trimming at V came to 5 bases and at J to 5 bases, leaving 8 bases not matched to a gene. Germline V lookup: CDR1 SGHAT, CDR2 FQNNGV. DNA of the CDR3: TGTGCCAGCAGCACACGGGGGACAGGGGAGGAGACCCAGTACTTC. It yields the protein CASSTRGTGEETQYF. Filled out from reference TRBV11-2 and TRBJ2-5, the complete variable domain reads EAGVAQSPRYKIIEKRQSVAFWCNPISGHATLYWYQQILGQGPKLLIQFQNNGVVDDSQLPKDRFSAERLKGVDSTLKIQPAKLEDSAVYLCASSTRGTGEETQYFGPGTRLLVL.

V usage is TRBV2 and J usage is TRBJ2-1, with D possibly TRBD1 on 5 matching bases. Germline V gene data show CDR1 as SNHLY and CDR2 as FYNNEI. Trimming removed 7 bases at V and 8 bases at J, with 18 bases between. This CDR3 has 14 amino acids. CDR3 amino acids: CASKKGLQYDEQFF. CDR3 nucleotide sequence: TGTGCCAGCAAAAAGGGGCTACAGTACGATGAGCAGTTCTTC.

The chain links TRBV7-8 to TRBJ2-3; 7 nucleotides align to TRBD1. After removal of 4 bases from V and 8 bases from J, the junction contained 0 bases not matched to a gene. The CDR3 totals 11 residues. Germline values: CDR1 SGHVS, CDR2 FQNEAQ. The CDR3 region is CASSSGGTQYF. CDR3 bases: TGTGCCAGCAGCTCAGGGGGTACGCAGTATTTT.